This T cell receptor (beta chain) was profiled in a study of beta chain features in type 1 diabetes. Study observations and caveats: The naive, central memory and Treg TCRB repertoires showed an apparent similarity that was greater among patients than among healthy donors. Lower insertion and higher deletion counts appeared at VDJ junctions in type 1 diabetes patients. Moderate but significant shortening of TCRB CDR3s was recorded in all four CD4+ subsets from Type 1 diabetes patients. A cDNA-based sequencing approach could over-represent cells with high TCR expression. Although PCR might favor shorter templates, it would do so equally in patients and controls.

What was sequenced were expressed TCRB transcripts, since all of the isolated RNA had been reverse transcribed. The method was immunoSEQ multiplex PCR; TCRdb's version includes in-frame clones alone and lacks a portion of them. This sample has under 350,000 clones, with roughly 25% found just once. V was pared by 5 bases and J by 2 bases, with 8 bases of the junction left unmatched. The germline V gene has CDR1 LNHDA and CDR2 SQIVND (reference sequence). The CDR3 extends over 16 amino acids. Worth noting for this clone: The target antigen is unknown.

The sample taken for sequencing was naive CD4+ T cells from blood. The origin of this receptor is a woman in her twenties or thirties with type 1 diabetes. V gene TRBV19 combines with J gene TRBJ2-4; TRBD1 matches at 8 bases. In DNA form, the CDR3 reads TGTGCCAGTAGTTCAGGGGGCAGGCGAACCAAAAACATTCAGTACTTC. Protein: CASSSGGRRTKNIQYF. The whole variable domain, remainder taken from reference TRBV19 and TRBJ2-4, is DGGITQSPKYLFRKEGQNVTLSCEQNLNHDAMYWYRQDPGQGLRLIYYSQIVNDFQKGDIAEGYSVSREKKESFPLTVTSAQKNPTAFYLCASSSGGRRTKNIQYFGAGTRLSVL.